The 31 T cell receptor beta chains reported below all come from one sample, sequenced in a study of Ad26.COV2.S vaccination and SARS-CoV-2 variants. This table comes from immunoSEQ multiplex PCR, and its TCRdb copy is limited to in-frame clones, with some not included. The sample lists hundreds of thousands of clones, 89% occurring once. Treatment of the sample: approximately 18 received Ad26.COV2.S at low or high dose, single or two shots; about 5 received placebo; per-sample allocation not given. Sampling was done on day 63 after the first vaccine or placebo injection. The sample consisted of peripheral blood, taken in a trial of Ad26.COV2.S vaccine versus placebo. All receptors derive from a person between 18 and 60 years old who received the Ad26.COV2.S COVID-19 vaccine or a placebo.

This chain connects TRBV19 to TRBJ1-3, with D uncertain. Trimming shortened V by 3 bases and J by 2 bases, and 14 bases separated the two germline ends. This CDR3 has 16 residues. Germline loops: CDR1 LNHDA, CDR2 SQIVND (reference sequence). Written as DNA, the CDR3 is TGTGCCAGTAGTATGCGAGGAGGGCCCGCTGGAAACACCATATATTTT. Translating it yields CASSMRGGPAGNTIYF.

The CDR3 protein is CASSRAGNQETQYF. In DNA form, the CDR3 reads TGTGCCAGCAGCCGCGCGGGGAACCAAGAGACCCAGTACTTC. This rearrangement joins TRBV3-1 (or the pseudogene TRBV3-2) to TRBJ2-5, with a weak D call TRBD2 (6 bases). From germline, CDR1 is LGHDT and CDR2 YNNKEL (reference sequence). V lost 4 bases, J lost 0 bases, and 9 bases lay in between. CDR3 length equals 14 residues.

The V and J genes are TRBV6-5 and TRBJ2-7, with 7 bases identical to TRBD1. The junction had 11 bases not matched to a gene; V was cut back by 6 bases and J by 3 bases. CDR1 and CDR2 from the germline V gene are MNHEY and SVGAGI. CDR3 size: 15 residues. The CDR3 spells CASSGRDSRNYEQYF. In DNA form, the CDR3 reads TGTGCCAGCAGCGGACGGGACAGTAGGAACTACGAGCAGTACTTC.

The J gene is TRBJ1-1, the V gene TRBV6-5; D may be TRBD1 (6 bases). The CDR3 is 15 residues long. V was clipped by 6 bases and J by 1 base, with 15 bases between them. Germline-derived CDR1 and CDR2 are MNHEY and SVGAGI. As DNA, the CDR3 is TGTGCCAGCAGCCAAGACGGGACATCGAACACTGAAGCTTTCTTT. This encodes CASSQDGTSNTEAFF.

The chain is built from TRBV21-1 and TRBJ1-2; the table calls TRBD1, which could not be checked here. TRBV21-1 is reported as a pseudogene. CDR3 length: 16 residues. Here the CDR3 DNA reads TGTGCCATCCCAGGCCCTCCCCCCAACACCCGATATGGCTACACCTTC. Residues: CAIPGPPPNTRYGYTF.

This chain joins TRBV6-5 and TRBJ2-1; D call uncertain. CDR3 length: 13 residues. In germline, CDR1 is MNHEY, CDR2 SVGAGI. Trimming removed 8 bases at V and 1 base at J, with 9 bases between. The CDR3 DNA reads as TGTGCCAGCCGTTTAGATTCCTACAATGAGCAGTTCTTC. Its translation is CASRLDSYNEQFF.

The rearrangement joins TRBV9 to TRBJ2-3; D is tentatively TRBD1 or TRBD2 (5 bases each). The CDR3 runs 15 residues. The germline V and J ends were trimmed by 0 bases and 4 bases, with 12 bases remaining between them. Germline V lookup: CDR1 SGDLS, CDR2 YYNGEE. Here the CDR3 DNA reads TGTGCCAGCAGCGTAGAGGGACGGTGGCCAGATACGCAGTATTTT. Translating gives CASSVEGRWPDTQYF.

J is TRBJ2-2 and V is TRBV18; a weak D match, TRBD2 (5 bases). V lost 4 bases and J lost 2, with 11 bases in between. CDR3 size: 15 residues. The V gene's germline CDR1 is KGHSH and CDR2 LQKENI. For the CDR3, the DNA is TGTGCCAGCTCACGGTCCGCGGGCAACACCGGGGAGCTGTTTTTT. Translated, it gives CASSRSAGNTGELFF.

The chain has TRBV12-3 or TRBV12-4 and TRBJ1-1; D uncertain. There are 12 residues in the CDR3. Deletions cut 6 bases from V and 7 bases from J, with 12 bases between. The CDR3 sequence: CASRDYAFEAFF. The CDR3 bases are TGTGCCAGCAGGGATTACGCGTTTGAAGCTTTCTTT.

The genes are TRBV5-4 and TRBJ1-6; D may be TRBD1 (6 bases). In germline, CDR1 is SGHNT, CDR2 YYREEE (reference sequence). The CDR3 sequence is 14 residues long. V was shortened by 5 bases and J by 9 bases, with 15 bases between the two germline ends. CDR3 DNA sequence: TGTGCCAGCAGGTCCGCGGGGGCCACTTCACCCCTCCACTTT. It is translated as CASRSAGATSPLHF.

V is TRBV6-6 and J is TRBJ1-5; D call uncertain. Germline V CDR1 and CDR2: MNHNY, SVGAGI (reference sequence). The CDR3 sequence is 14 residues long. V gave up 4 bases and J gave up 1 base, with 8 bases separating them. CDR3 nucleotides: TGTGCCAGCAGTTCGGACGTAAGCAATCAGCCCCAGCATTTT. It encodes CASSSDVSNQPQHF.

V and J are TRBV10-3 and TRBJ1-1; D possibly corresponds to TRBD1 (5 bases). The ends were cut back, 4 bases at V and 1 base at J, with 13 bases in the middle. CDR3 length equals 15 residues. Germline loops: CDR1 ENHRY, CDR2 SYGVKD. For the CDR3, the DNA is TGTGCCATCAGTGGCCCCGGGACCGCGAACACTGAAGCTTTCTTT. Its translation: CAISGPGTANTEAFF.

This chain joins TRBV5-1 and TRBJ1-4; D unresolved. In germline, CDR1 is SGHRS, CDR2 YFSETQ. The CDR3 loop spans 15 amino acids. The V end was cut by 5 bases, the J end by 5 bases, with 16 bases between. DNA of the CDR3: TGCGCCAGCAGGCTCGTGGGCCAGGCAAATGAAAAACTGTTTTTT. It is translated as CASRLVGQANEKLFF.

This clone came up once. The chain has TRBV18 and TRBJ1-4, with D uncertain. Deletions cut 3 bases from V and 7 bases from J, with 9 bases between. Per germline, CDR1 KGHSH and CDR2 LQKENI. The CDR3 extends over 13 amino acids. The CDR3 is CASSPSGGEKLFF. The CDR3 coding sequence is TGTGCCAGCTCACCGTCCGGAGGTGAAAAACTGTTTTTT.

The genes are TRBV5-8 and TRBJ1-5; TRBD1 agrees at 7 bases. Unmatched junction bases numbered 7, after V lost 3 bases and J lost 7 bases. Germline CDR1 is SGHTS and CDR2 is YDEGEE. The CDR3 runs to 14 residues. CDR3 coding DNA: TGTGCCAGCAGCTCACGGACAGGAAGGCAGCCCCAGCATTTT. Protein sequence: CASSSRTGRQPQHF.

The chain uses TRBV24-1 and TRBJ2-7, with no clear D. The CDR3 has 13 amino acids. V was trimmed by 3 bases and J by 0 bases, leaving 5 bases between them. Per germline, CDR1 KGHDR and CDR2 SFDVKD. The chain's CDR3 is CATSDPTSYEQYF. The CDR3 nucleotides are TGTGCCACCAGTGATCCCACCTCCTACGAGCAGTACTTC.

DNA for the CDR3: TGTGCCAGCGGGACCCCTTCATGGGGTGGAAACACCATATATTTT. This encodes CASGTPSWGGNTIYF. The chain is built from TRBV7-8 and TRBJ1-3; TRBD1 might be the D (5 bases). Trimming took off 8 bases at V and 3 bases at J, with 17 bases between the two ends. The CDR3 is 15 amino acids. Germline assignment: CDR1 SGHVS and CDR2 FQNEAQ.

This clone came up a few times. The chain uses TRBV6-4 and TRBJ2-1; 8 bases match TRBD1. The CDR3 runs 16 residues. Germline V gene data show CDR1 as MRHNA and CDR2 as SNTAGT. With 5 bases clipped from V and 5 bases from J, the junction kept 11 bases outside the gene matches. The CDR3 reads CASSPITGTGDNEQFF. The CDR3 nucleotides are TGTGCCAGCAGTCCCATCACCGGGACAGGAGACAATGAGCAGTTCTTC.

This sequence joins TRBV7-9 and TRBJ2-2; no firm D call. Trimming cost V 0 bases and J 4 bases, with 9 bases left between them. The germline gives CDR1 SEHNR, CDR2 FQNEAQ (reference sequence). The CDR3 length is 15 residues. The CDR3 protein is CASSLARLGTGELFF. DNA for the CDR3: TGTGCCAGCAGCTTAGCCCGGTTGGGCACCGGGGAGCTGTTTTTT.

The chain couples TRBV5-1 to TRBJ2-7, with 12 bases lining up with TRBD1. V lost 2 bases and J lost 4; bases outside the gene matches: 7. The CDR3 covers 16 residues. Germline CDR1 SGHRS, CDR2 YFSETQ. CDR3 sequence: CASSFTGTGGFYEQYF. CDR3 coding DNA: TGCGCCAGCAGCTTCACCGGGACAGGGGGCTTTTACGAGCAGTACTTC.

The gene calls are TRBV9 and TRBJ1-5; tentatively, D is TRBD1 (5 bases). Trimming stripped 3 bases from V and 5 bases from J, with 15 bases between. Germline CDR1 SGDLS, CDR2 YYNGEE. The CDR3 is 15 residues long. CDR3 DNA sequence: TGTGCCAGCAGCGCCGGGACTGCCCAAGATCAGCCCCAGCATTTT. This codes for CASSAGTAQDQPQHF.

The CDR3 DNA is TGTGCCACCAGCCCGACAGATAGCAATCAGCCCCAGCATTTT. It codes for CATSPTDSNQPQHF. V is TRBV15 and J is TRBJ1-5; maybe TRBD1 (5 bases). The CDR3 covers 14 residues. Per the germline V gene, CDR1 is LNHNV and CDR2 is YYDKDF (reference sequence). V lost 5 bases, J lost 0 bases, and 8 bases lay in between.

This chain uses TRBV6-5 with TRBJ1-5, with no clear D. CDR3 length equals 15 residues. From germline, CDR1 is MNHEY and CDR2 SVGAGI. The V end was cut by 6 bases, the J end by 0 bases, with 12 bases between. DNA of the CDR3: TGTGCCAGCAGGGCGAGACATAATAGCAATCAGCCCCAGCATTTT. As protein: CASRARHNSNQPQHF.

V and J are TRBV15 and TRBJ2-5; 9 bases map to TRBD1. The CDR3 runs 15 residues. Germline values: CDR1 LNHNV, CDR2 YYDKDF (reference sequence). V trimming: 4 bases; J trimming: 2 bases; junction bases outside the gene matches: 5. The CDR3 region is CATSNDRGAQETQYF. The CDR3 DNA reads TGTGCCACCAGCAACGACAGGGGGGCACAAGAGACCCAGTACTTC.

Only a few counts were recorded for this clone. The CDR3 nucleotides are TGTGCCAGCAGACAGGGGTGGACTAATGAAAAACTGTTTTTT. Translated: CASRQGWTNEKLFF. V and J are TRBV6-5 and TRBJ1-4; TRBD1 matches at 7 bases. V lost 6 bases to trimming and J lost 2 bases; unmatched junction nucleotides: 3. CDR3 size: 14 residues. Per the germline V gene, CDR1 is MNHEY and CDR2 is SVGAGI.

This rearrangement joins TRBV5-1 to TRBJ1-2; the match to TRBD1 covers 7 bases. Per germline, CDR1 SGHRS and CDR2 YFSETQ. V gave up 4 bases and J gave up 0 bases; unmatched junction bases: 6. The CDR3 covers 15 residues. CDR3 coding DNA: TGCGCCAGCAGCCCGGGACAGTTGGCTAACTATGGCTACACCTTC. This encodes CASSPGQLANYGYTF.

The CDR3 region is CASSLFNQRTVNSPLHF. In DNA form, the CDR3 reads TGTGCCAGCAGCTTATTTAATCAGAGGACAGTTAATTCACCCCTCCACTTT. The V and J genes are TRBV7-2 and TRBJ1-6; D possibly corresponds to TRBD1 (6 bases). Trimming left V 2 bases short and J 6 bases short, with 17 bases between. The CDR3 loop spans 17 amino acids. Germline V CDR1 and CDR2: SGHTA, FQGNSA. The entire variable domain, with the rest obtained from reference TRBV7-2 and TRBJ1-6, is as follows: GAGVSQSPSNKVTEKGKDVELRCDPISGHTALYWYRQSLGQGLEFLIYFQGNSAPDKSGLPSDRFSAERTGGSVSTLTIQRTQQEDSAVYLCASSLFNQRTVNSPLHFGNGTRLTVT.

The chain carries TRBV7-2 and TRBJ2-5; weak D call: TRBD2 (6 bases). Germline V gene lookup returns CDR1 SGHTA and CDR2 FQGNSA. The CDR3 has 16 amino acids. Trimming cost V 5 bases and J 6 bases, with 22 bases left between them. CDR3 loop: CASSPSSGPRGKTQYF. The DNA of the CDR3 is TGTGCCAGCAGCCCATCCAGCGGGCCCCGGGGGAAGACCCAGTACTTC.

V gene TRBV6-6 combines with J gene TRBJ1-2, with unresolved D. The CDR3 length is 11 residues. The germline CDR1 and CDR2 sequences are MNHNY and SVGAGI (reference sequence). The V gene lost 5 bases and the J gene lost 8 bases, with 9 bases spanning the gap. The DNA for the CDR3 is TGTGCCAGCAGTCCCGCCGGGGGCTACACCTTC. This sequence encodes CASSPAGGYTF.

The genes are TRBV19 and TRBJ1-2; D is unclear. The CDR3 covers 11 residues. CDR1 and CDR2 (germline): LNHDA, SQIVND (reference sequence). Trimming cost V 11 bases and J 1 base, with 8 bases left between them. CDR3: CASHRNYGYTF. Written as DNA, the CDR3 is TGTGCCTCCCACCGTAACTATGGCTACACCTTC.

V and J are TRBV5-1 and TRBJ1-1; D is unresolved. The CDR3 loop spans 14 amino acids. The germline gives CDR1 SGHRS, CDR2 YFSETQ. V lost 4 bases, J lost 2 bases, and 12 bases lay in between. CDR3 in amino acids: CASSPTRFNTEAFF. In nucleotides, the CDR3 is TGCGCCAGCAGCCCCACCCGGTTCAACACTGAAGCTTTCTTT.